Included here is one T cell receptor beta chain sequence, with context. The sample belongs to a study of early T cells in non-severe SARS-CoV-2 infection. On the study more broadly: Alpha and beta chains were unpaired, from unsorted whole-blood bulk RNA.

CDR3 length: 16 amino acids. Germline CDR1 is MNHEY and CDR2 is SVGAGI. V lost 6 bases to trimming and J lost 7 bases, with 22 bases between them. TCRdb fed the 5' RACE reads into MiXCR, producing one record per CDR3 protein. This sample carries roughly 66,000 distinct CDR3 sequences, around 8.7% of them seen once, and the ten largest clones take roughly 3.2%. The source material was whole blood. The V call is TRBV6-5, the J call TRBJ2-1; a possible D gene is TRBD2 (5 bases). The clonotype was recovered from an adult who was a healthcare worker with PCR-confirmed SARS-CoV-2 infection or an uninfected control (not recorded which). In DNA, the CDR3 is TGTGCCAGCAGCCGAGAGACTGGGCGGGTCGGGAATGAGCAGTTCTTC. This encodes CASSRETGRVGNEQFF.